Here is one TCR beta chain with its context. These data come from a study of blood T cell repertoires in COVID-19. Study at large: Specimens from acute and convalescent COVID-19 originated in the United States, Italy and Spain. The cDNA or gDNA used as material had been derived from T cells, B-cell-depleted T cells, or PBMCs.

In the original workflow: Counts of nucleated cells, estimated from reference gene primer amplification, were obtained. Method: immunoSEQ multiplex PCR; TCRdb's copy keeps in-frame clones and lacks some. V and J calls and clone size follow that table, whereas D and trimming were derived from the DNA. This table has some 120,000 clones, 84% appearing once. V lost 8 bases and J 0 bases, leaving 12 bases between the germline ends. The CDR3 runs to 15 residues. Germline V gene data show CDR1 as KGHDR and CDR2 as SFDVKD. The receptor was derived from a woman in her sixties or seventies with acute or convalescent COVID-19. What was sequenced was peripheral blood. This sequence joins TRBV24-1 and TRBJ2-2; the D is unclear. The CDR3 region has the DNA TGTGCCACCAACGCAGGCCCCACGAACACCGGGGAGCTGTTTTTT. This translates into CATNAGPTNTGELFF.